Described below is a single TCR beta chain sequence and its context. The sample belongs to a study of blood T cell repertoires in COVID-19. Study in general: Donors in the United States, Italy and Spain gave samples during acute or convalescent COVID-19.

Per the original methods: Researchers report that nucleated cell counts were estimated from reference gene primer amplification. Assay used: immunoSEQ multiplex PCR; TCRdb lists only in-frame clones, some missing. V and J calls and clone size are those listed in that table; D and trimming were worked out from the DNA. The sample yields 150,000 to 200,000 clones, 85% to 95% seen once. This CDR3 has 17 amino acids. V gave up 3 bases and J gave up 2 bases; unmatched junction bases: 9. CDR1 LNHNV and CDR2 YYDKDF come from the germline V gene (reference sequence). The TCR originated in a woman aged 50 to 60 with acute or convalescent COVID-19. The genes are TRBV15 and TRBJ2-3; 9 bases fit TRBD2. Sequencing was done on a sample of peripheral blood. CDR3 protein: CATSSEGREGHTDTQYF. In DNA, the CDR3 is TGTGCCACCAGCAGTGAAGGGCGGGAGGGTCACACAGATACGCAGTATTTT.